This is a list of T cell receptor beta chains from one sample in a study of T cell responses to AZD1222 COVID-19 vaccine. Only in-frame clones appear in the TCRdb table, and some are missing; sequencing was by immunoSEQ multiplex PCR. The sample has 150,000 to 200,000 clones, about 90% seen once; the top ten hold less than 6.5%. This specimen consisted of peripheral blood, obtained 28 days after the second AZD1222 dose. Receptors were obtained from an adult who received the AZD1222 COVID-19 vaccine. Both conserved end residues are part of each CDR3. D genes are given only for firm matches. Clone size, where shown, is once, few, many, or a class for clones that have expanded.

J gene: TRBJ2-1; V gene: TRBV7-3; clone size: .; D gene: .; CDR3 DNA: TGTGCCAGCAGCGACGAGGGGGTTGAGCAGTTCTTC; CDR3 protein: CASSDEGVEQFF
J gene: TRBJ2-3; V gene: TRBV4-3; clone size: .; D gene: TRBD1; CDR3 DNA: TGCGCCAGCAGCCCCAGATTACGTTGGACAGGGACTAGCACAGATACGCAGTATTTT; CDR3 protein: CASSPRLRWTGTSTDTQYF
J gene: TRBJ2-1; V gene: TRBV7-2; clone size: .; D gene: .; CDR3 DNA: TGTGCCAGCAGCTTATGGTCGTCCCGAGACAATGAGCAGTTCTTC; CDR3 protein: CASSLWSSRDNEQFF
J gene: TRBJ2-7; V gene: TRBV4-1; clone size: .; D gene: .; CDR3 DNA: TGCGCCAGCAGCCAAGCTCCCCTAGTCCACTACGAGCAGTACTTC; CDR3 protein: CASSQAPLVHYEQYF
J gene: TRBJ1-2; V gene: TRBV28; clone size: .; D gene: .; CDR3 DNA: TGTGCCAGCAGTCCACAGGGAACTAACTATGGCTACACCTTC; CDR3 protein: CASSPQGTNYGYTF
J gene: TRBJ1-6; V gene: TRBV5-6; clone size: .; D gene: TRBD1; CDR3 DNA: TGTGCCAGCAGCTTCCCCACGGGACAGGCCAATTCACCCCTCCACTTT; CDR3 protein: CASSFPTGQANSPLHF
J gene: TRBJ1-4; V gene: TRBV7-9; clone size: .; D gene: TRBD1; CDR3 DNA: TGTGCCAGCAGCTTCGGGGACAGGGCAACTAATGAAAAACTGTTTTTT; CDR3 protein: CASSFGDRATNEKLFF
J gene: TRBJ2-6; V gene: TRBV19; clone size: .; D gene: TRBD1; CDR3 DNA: TGTGCCAGTAGTCCCCGGGGACAGGGAGAACCTGGGGCCAACGTCCTGACTTTC; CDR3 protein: CASSPRGQGEPGANVLTF
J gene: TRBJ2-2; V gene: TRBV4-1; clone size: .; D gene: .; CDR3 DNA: TGCGCCAGCAGCCAAGCCCCGACGTCGGCCGGGGAGCTGTTTTTT; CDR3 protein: CASSQAPTSAGELFF
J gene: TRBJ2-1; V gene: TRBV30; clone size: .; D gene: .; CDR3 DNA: TGTGCCTGGAGTGTTGGGCAGGCCAGCTACAATGAGCAGTTCTTC; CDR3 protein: CAWSVGQASYNEQFF
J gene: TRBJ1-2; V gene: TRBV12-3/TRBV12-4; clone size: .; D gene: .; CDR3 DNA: TGTGCCAGCAGTTTAGCAGGGAACTATGGCTACACCTTC; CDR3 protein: CASSLAGNYGYTF
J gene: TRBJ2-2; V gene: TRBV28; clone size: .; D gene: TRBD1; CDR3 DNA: TGTGCCACCCCTAGGGGACAGGGGGCCGGGGAGCTGTTTTTT; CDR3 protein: CATPRGQGAGELFF
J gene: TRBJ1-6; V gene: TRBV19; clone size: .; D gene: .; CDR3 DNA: TGTGCCAGTAGTATAGGGGGCCTTCCGAATTCACCCCTCCACTTT; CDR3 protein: CASSIGGLPNSPLHF
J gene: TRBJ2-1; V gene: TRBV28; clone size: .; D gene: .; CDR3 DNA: TGTGCCAGCAGTTTGCGTGCTGGGGCGCTGATATACAATGAGCAGTTCTTC; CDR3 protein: CASSLRAGALIYNEQFF
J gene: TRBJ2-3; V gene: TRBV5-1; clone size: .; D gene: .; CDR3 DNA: TGCGCCAGCAGCTTGATCCCCAGCACAGATACGCAGTATTTT; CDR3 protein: CASSLIPSTDTQYF
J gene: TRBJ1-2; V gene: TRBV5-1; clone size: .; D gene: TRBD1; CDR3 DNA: TGCGCCAGCAGCTTGTATCAGGGGGCTAGGGGCTACACCTTC; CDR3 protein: CASSLYQGARGYTF
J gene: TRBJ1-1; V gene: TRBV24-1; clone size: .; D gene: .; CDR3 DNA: TGTGCCACCAGTGAGTCACGGGGGACTGAAGCTTTCTTT; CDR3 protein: CATSESRGTEAFF
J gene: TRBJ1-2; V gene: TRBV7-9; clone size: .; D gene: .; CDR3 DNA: TGTGCCAGCAGCTTAAGAAAGACAGATGGCTACACCTTC; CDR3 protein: CASSLRKTDGYTF
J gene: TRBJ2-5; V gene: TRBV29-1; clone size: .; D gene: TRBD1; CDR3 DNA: TGCAGCGGCGCAGGGACAGTGAGGGGAGAGACCCAGTACTTC; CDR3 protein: CSGAGTVRGETQYF
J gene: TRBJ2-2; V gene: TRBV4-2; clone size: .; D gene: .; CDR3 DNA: TGTGCCAGCAGCCAAGATTCAGGGTATACCGGGGAGCTGTTTTTT; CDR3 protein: CASSQDSGYTGELFF
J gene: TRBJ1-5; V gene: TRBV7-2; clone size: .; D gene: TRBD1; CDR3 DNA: TGTGCCAGCAGCTCCACAGGGGGCCGAAAACCAGCCCAGCATTTT; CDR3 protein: CASSSTGGRKPAQHF
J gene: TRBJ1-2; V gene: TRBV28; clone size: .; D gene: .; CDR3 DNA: TGTGCCAGCCGGGTCGGGACGGTATATGGCTACACCTTC; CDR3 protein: CASRVGTVYGYTF
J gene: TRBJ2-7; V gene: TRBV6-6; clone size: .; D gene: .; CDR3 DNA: TGTGCCAGCAGTCCTGAAGCCTACGAGCAGTACTTC; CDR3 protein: CASSPEAYEQYF
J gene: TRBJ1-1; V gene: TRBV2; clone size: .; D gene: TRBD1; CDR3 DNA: TGTGCCAGCAGGGACAGGGAGCGTGGCACTGAAGCTTTCTTT; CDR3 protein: CASRDRERGTEAFF
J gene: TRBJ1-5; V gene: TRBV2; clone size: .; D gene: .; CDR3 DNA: TGTGCCAGCAGTGAACAGGAGACGAATCAGCCCCAGCATTTT; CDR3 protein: CASSEQETNQPQHF
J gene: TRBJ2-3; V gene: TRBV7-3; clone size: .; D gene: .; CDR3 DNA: TGTGCCAGCAGCTCCCTGGGGGGAACAGATACGCAGTATTTT; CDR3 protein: CASSSLGGTDTQYF
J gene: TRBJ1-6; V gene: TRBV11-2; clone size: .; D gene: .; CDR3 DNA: TGTGCCAGCAGCTTAGGAGGGGGTTATAATTCACCCCTCCACTTT; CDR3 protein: CASSLGGGYNSPLHF
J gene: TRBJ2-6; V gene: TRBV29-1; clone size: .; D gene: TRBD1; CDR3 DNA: TGCAGCGTTATGGGACAGGGGGATTCGGGGGCCAACGTCCTGACTTTC; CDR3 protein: CSVMGQGDSGANVLTF
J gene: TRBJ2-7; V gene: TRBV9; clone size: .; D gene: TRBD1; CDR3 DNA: TGTGCCAGCAGCGCGGGACAGGGGGGCCACGAGCAGTACTTC; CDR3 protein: CASSAGQGGHEQYF
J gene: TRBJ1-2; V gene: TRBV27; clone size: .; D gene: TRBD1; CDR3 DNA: TGTGCCAGCAGTTTAGGGACAGGGGGCAAAGGAGGCTACACCTTC; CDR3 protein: CASSLGTGGKGGYTF
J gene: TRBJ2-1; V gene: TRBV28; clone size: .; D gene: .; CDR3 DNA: TGTGCCAGCAGTCGGAGCCGTTTGGGGGAGAATGAGCAGTTCTTC; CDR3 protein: CASSRSRLGENEQFF
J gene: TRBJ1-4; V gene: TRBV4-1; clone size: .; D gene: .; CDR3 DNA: TGCGCCAGCAGCCAGGATAGTCGGGGCCTTAATGAAAAACTGTTTTTT; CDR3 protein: CASSQDSRGLNEKLFF
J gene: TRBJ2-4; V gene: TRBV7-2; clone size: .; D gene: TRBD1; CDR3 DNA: TGTGCCAGCAGCTTAGCGGGACAGGGCGTCCAAAACATTCAGTACTTC; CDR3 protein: CASSLAGQGVQNIQYF
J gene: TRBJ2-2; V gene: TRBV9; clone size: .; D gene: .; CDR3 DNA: TGTGCCAGCAGCGGTGACCCGTACGCCGGGGAGCTGTTTTTT; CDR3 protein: CASSGDPYAGELFF
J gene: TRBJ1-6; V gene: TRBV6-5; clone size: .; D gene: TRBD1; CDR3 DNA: TGTGCCAGCAGTTGGACAGGCGGGGACTCACCCCTCCACTTT; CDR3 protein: CASSWTGGDSPLHF
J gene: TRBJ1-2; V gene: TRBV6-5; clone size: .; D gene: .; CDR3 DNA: TGTGCCAGCAGTTACGGGGAGGGTGATGGCTACACCTTC; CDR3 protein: CASSYGEGDGYTF
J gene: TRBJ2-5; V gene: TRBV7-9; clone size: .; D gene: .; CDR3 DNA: TGTGCCAGCAGCTTAGAAGGGGGGGGCGTGCAGACCCAGTACTTC; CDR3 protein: CASSLEGGGVQTQYF
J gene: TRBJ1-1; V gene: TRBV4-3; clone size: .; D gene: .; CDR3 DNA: TGCGCCAGCAGCCAAGATGAGGGCCTGAACACTGAAGCTTTCTTT; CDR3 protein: CASSQDEGLNTEAFF
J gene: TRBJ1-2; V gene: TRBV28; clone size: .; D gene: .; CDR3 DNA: TGTGCCAGCAGTTTCAGGGACTATGGCTACACCTTC; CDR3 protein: CASSFRDYGYTF
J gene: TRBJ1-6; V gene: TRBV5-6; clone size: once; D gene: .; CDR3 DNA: TGTGCCAGCAGGCGAGAATTGTCACCCCTCCACTTT; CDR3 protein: CASRRELSPLHF
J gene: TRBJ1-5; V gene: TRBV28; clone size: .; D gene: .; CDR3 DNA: TGTGCCAGCAGTTTAGTAAGTAGGGAGGGTCAGCCCCAGCATTTT; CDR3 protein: CASSLVSREGQPQHF
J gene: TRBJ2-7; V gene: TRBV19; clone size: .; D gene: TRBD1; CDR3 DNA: TGTGCCATCAAAACCTCGCAGGGGGTGAATTGGGACTACGAGCAGTACTTC; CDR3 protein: CAIKTSQGVNWDYEQYF
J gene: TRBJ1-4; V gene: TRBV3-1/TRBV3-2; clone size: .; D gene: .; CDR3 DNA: TGTGCCAGCAGCCGTGATACAGGGCTTAATGAAAAACTGTTTTTT; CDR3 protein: CASSRDTGLNEKLFF
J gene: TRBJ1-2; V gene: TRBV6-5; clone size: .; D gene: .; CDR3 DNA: TGTGCCAGCAGTTACGGTACAACCCACTACGGTGGCTACACCTTC; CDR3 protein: CASSYGTTHYGGYTF
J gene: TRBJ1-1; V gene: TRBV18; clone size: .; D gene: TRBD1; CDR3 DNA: TGTGCCAGCTCACCGCGGACAGGCGGTGAAGCTTTCTTT; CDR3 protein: CASSPRTGGEAFF
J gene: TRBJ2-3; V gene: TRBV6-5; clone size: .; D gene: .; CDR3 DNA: TGTGCCAGCAGTTACGGGAGGGGGCGAGAAGATACGCAGTATTTT; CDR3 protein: CASSYGRGREDTQYF